This TCR beta chain was recorded in a study of blood T cells in healthy people across ages. Study-wide results and limits: What prevented conclusive comparison of naive and antigen-experienced cells was that PBMCs were unsorted. Diversity was estimated from one million T cells, and these estimates were considered underestimates. As age increased, TCR beta diversity per million T cells fell in a roughly linear fashion.

Extraction of total RNA produced a minimum of 5 micrograms from each sample. Trimming cost V 2 bases and J 4 bases; bases outside gene matches: 9. The CDR3 consists of 16 residues. The V gene's germline CDR1 is MNHEY and CDR2 SVGAGI. Primers used in a second PCR of roughly 6 to 12 cycles were a sample-barcoded 5' primer and a J-beta primer mix. TCRdb re-called the 5' RACE reads through MiXCR, storing one row per CDR3 protein. The data contain about 1.8 million distinct CDR3 sequences, around 50% of them seen just once; the ten biggest clones take up over 2%. This clonotype appeared a few times. What it recognizes is unknown.

The chain has TRBV6-5 and TRBJ2-7; the match to TRBD2 covers 9 bases. The sample comprised blood. This clonotype was sampled from a middle-aged woman in good health. In DNA form, the CDR3 reads TGTGCCAGCAGTTACGGATCCAGCGGGGGGTCTTACGAGCAGTACTTC. Protein: CASSYGSSGGSYEQYF.